The 24 T cell receptor beta chains below come from one sample, sequenced in a study of neurological immune-mediated disorders. From the 5' RACE reads, TCRdb called clonotypes with MiXCR, one entry per CDR3 protein. The table shows 60,000 to 85,000 distinct CDR3 sequences, with about 5% occurring only once. Specimen: PBMCs. The receptor set was obtained from a woman in her twenties or thirties with multiple sclerosis.

V gene TRBV5-1 combines with J gene TRBJ2-1; the D gene is possibly TRBD2 (6 bases). CDR3 length equals 16 residues. Germline V CDR1 and CDR2: SGHRS, YFSETQ. Trimming left V 4 bases short and J 1 base short, with 15 bases between. CDR3 in DNA: TGCGCCAGCAGCCGGGGGAAGCGTGCGTCCTACAATGAGCAGTTCTTC. It encodes CASSRGKRASYNEQFF. Filled out from reference TRBV5-1 and TRBJ2-1, the complete variable domain reads KAGVTQTPRYLIKTRGQQVTLSCSPISGHRSVSWYQQTPGQGLQFLFEYFSETQRNKGNFPGRFSGRQFSNSRSEMNVSTLELGDSALYLCASSRGKRASYNEQFFGPGTRLTVL.

In this sample, this clonotype turned up many times. In DNA form, the CDR3 reads TGCAGTCTTGGCGGGGACACAGATACGCAGTATTTT. Translated, it gives CSLGGDTDTQYF. This chain links TRBV20-1 with TRBJ2-3, with D possibly TRBD2 on 6 matching bases. V lost 8 bases, J lost 2 bases, and 11 bases lay in between. This CDR3 region has 12 residues. Germline lookup yields CDR1 DFQATT and CDR2 SNEGSKA (reference sequence).

This clonotype has ten or more counts. V usage is TRBV18 and J usage is TRBJ2-3, with D possibly being TRBD2 (5 bases). The CDR3 length is 14 residues. Looked up from germline, CDR1 is KGHSH and CDR2 is LQKENI. The ends were cut back, 4 bases at V and 3 bases at J, with 11 bases in the middle. The CDR3: CASSRGFNTDTQYF. CDR3 in DNA: TGTGCCAGCTCACGAGGGTTTAATACAGATACGCAGTATTTT.

This clonotype has a handful of counts. The genes are TRBV18 and TRBJ2-3; 8 bases match TRBD1. With V trimmed by 8 bases and J by 2 bases, 6 bases remained unmatched. Germline V gene lookup returns CDR1 KGHSH and CDR2 LQKENI. This CDR3 spans 14 amino acids. The CDR3 here is CASHETGATDTQYF. CDR3 in DNA: TGTGCCAGCCATGAGACAGGGGCCACAGATACGCAGTATTTT. The full variable domain, in which reference TRBV18 and TRBJ2-3 provide the parts outside the CDR3, is NAGVMQNPRHLVRRRGQEARLRCSPMKGHSHVYWYRQLPEEGLKFMVYLQKENIIDESGMPKERFSAEFPKEGPSILRIQQVVRGDSAAYFCASHETGATDTQYFGPGTRLTVL.

This clonotype was detected a few times. The chain is built from TRBV7-9 and TRBJ2-1; 12 bases fit TRBD1. The CDR3 covers 15 residues. Germline loops: CDR1 SEHNR, CDR2 FQNEAQ (reference sequence). Trimming took 4 bases from V and 12 from J; bases not matched to a gene: 10. As DNA, the CDR3 is TGTGCCAGCAGCTCGACCGGGACAGGGGGCGGTGGGCAGTTCTTC. Translated, it gives CASSSTGTGGGGQFF.

The chain uses TRBV7-6 and TRBJ2-2; 9 positions match TRBD1. V gave up 6 bases and J gave up 4 bases; unmatched junction bases: 9. CDR3 length: 16 residues. CDR1 and CDR2 from the germline V gene are SGHVS and FNYEAQ. Written as DNA, the CDR3 is TGTGCCAGCAGGAATACAGGGGGCCAAAGCACCGGGGAGCTGTTTTTT. Amino acids: CASRNTGGQSTGELFF.

This clonotype has ten or more counts. CDR3 sequence reads: CASSVEGVGGYTF. CDR3 DNA sequence: TGCGCCAGCAGCGTCGAAGGGGTCGGTGGCTACACCTTC. This chain joins TRBV5-1 and TRBJ1-2; D is possibly TRBD1 (5 bases). The CDR3 loop spans 13 amino acids. V lost 4 bases and J lost 7, with 14 bases in between. Germline values: CDR1 SGHRS, CDR2 YFSETQ.

This clonotype has a count of ten or more. The V and J genes are TRBV20-1 and TRBJ2-1, with D perhaps TRBD1 (5 bases). The CDR3 totals 12 residues. The V end was cut by 2 bases, the J end by 6 bases, with 8 bases between. CDR1 and CDR2 (germline): DFQATT, SNEGSKA (reference sequence). CDR3 DNA: TGCAGTGCTAGACAGGGCGGCAATGAGCAGTTCTTC. Protein product: CSARQGGNEQFF.

This clonotype was observed many times. This chain links TRBV5-1 with TRBJ1-6; D unresolved. This CDR3 has 14 residues. Germline V CDR1 and CDR2: SGHRS, YFSETQ. Trimming removed 5 bases at V and 8 bases at J, with 14 bases between. The CDR3 nucleotides are TGCGCCAGCAGATTTAGACCAGCAGATTCACCCCTCCACTTT. Protein sequence: CASRFRPADSPLHF.

The sample holds many counts of this clonotype. The chain joins TRBV5-1 to TRBJ2-5; 9 bases match TRBD1. Losses at the gene ends were 4 bases for V and 4 bases for J; bases not matched to a gene: 11. CDR3 length: 16 amino acids. Germline lookup yields CDR1 SGHRS and CDR2 YFSETQ. DNA for the CDR3: TGCGCCAGCAGCCAATTACCCGGGACAGGGCCAGAGACCCAGTACTTC. Protein: CASSQLPGTGPETQYF.

This clonotype was picked up many times. The V and J genes are TRBV5-1 and TRBJ2-2, with no clear D. The CDR3 sequence is 12 residues long. CDR1 SGHRS and CDR2 YFSETQ come from the germline V gene. Deletions cut 4 bases from V and 8 bases from J, with 9 bases between. In DNA, the CDR3 is TGCGCCAGCAGCGTGACCGATGGGGAGCTGTTTTTT. This translates into CASSVTDGELFF.

Many counts were recorded for this clonotype. The chain is built from TRBV20-1 and TRBJ2-1, with TRBD2 matching over 9 bases. The CDR3 length is 17 residues. Trimming removed 6 bases from V and 2 bases from J; junction bases left unmatched: 14. Germline CDR1 reads DFQATT; CDR2 reads SNEGSKA (reference sequence). The CDR3 is CSARRGAGGPTYNEQFF. Here the CDR3 DNA reads TGCAGTGCCCGCCGGGGAGCGGGGGGCCCAACCTACAATGAGCAGTTCTTC.

The chain recombines TRBV29-1 with TRBJ1-1; 10 bases align to TRBD1. The CDR3 spans 15 residues. Germline CDR1 SQVTM, CDR2 ANQGSEA. V trimming: 6 bases; J trimming: 1 base; junction bases outside the gene matches: 8. CDR3 nucleotide sequence: TGCAGCGTCGAGGGGGGACAGGGGCAGAACACTGAAGCTTTCTTT. Its protein product is CSVEGGQGQNTEAFF.

This clonotype has a count of ten or more. The chain joins TRBV9 to TRBJ2-7; 12 bases fit TRBD2. The trim removed 0 bases at V and 5 bases at J, leaving 6 bases unmatched. Germline CDR1 is SGDLS and CDR2 is YYNGEE. The CDR3 is made up of 16 amino acids. DNA of the CDR3: TGTGCCAGCAGCGTAGGGACTAGCGGGATTGGGAACGAGCAGTACTTC. Protein product: CASSVGTSGIGNEQYF.

This clonotype was observed a few times. V is TRBV12-3 or TRBV12-4 and J is TRBJ1-2, with 9 bases lining up with TRBD1. V lost 6 bases, J lost 2 bases, and 4 bases stayed unmatched. The CDR3 has 14 residues. The CDR3 DNA sequence: TGTGCCAGCAGAGGGACAGGGAGGAACTATGGCTACACCTTC. This codes for CASRGTGRNYGYTF.

The chain recombines TRBV20-1 with TRBJ2-1, with D possibly being TRBD1 (7 bases). V was cut by 3 bases and J by 8 bases, with 11 bases left in between. Germline values: CDR1 DFQATT, CDR2 SNEGSKA (reference sequence). CDR3 length: 12 amino acids. CDR3 region: CSASRGVDEQFF. Here the CDR3 DNA reads TGCAGTGCTAGCAGGGGGGTCGATGAGCAGTTCTTC.

In its sample, this clonotype was seen many times. The CDR3 region has the DNA TGTGCCACCAGCGGAGGGACTAGTCCGACCTACGAGCAGTACTTC. Translated, it gives CATSGGTSPTYEQYF. The V gene is TRBV15, the J gene TRBJ2-7, with 8 bases that match TRBD2. The V gene end was trimmed by 5 bases and the J gene end by 2 bases; junction bases not matched to a gene: 8. CDR1 is LNHNV, CDR2 YYDKDF, per germline (reference sequence). The CDR3 sequence is 15 residues long.

At least ten counts were recorded for this clonotype. The rearrangement joins TRBV20-1 to TRBJ1-2, with D possibly matching TRBD1 (5 bases). V lost 1 base to trimming and J lost 3 bases, with 21 bases between them. CDR1 and CDR2 from the germline V gene are DFQATT and SNEGSKA (reference sequence). The CDR3 is made up of 17 amino acids. The CDR3 loop is CSARASLSGGGYYGYTF. Written as DNA, the CDR3 is TGCAGTGCTAGAGCGAGTCTGAGTGGGGGAGGTTACTATGGCTACACCTTC.

On this clonotype: An end of the junction differs from the germline gene, which may be a read error. This rearrangement joins TRBV6-6 to TRBJ1-2; 9 bases fit TRBD1. CDR1 MNHNY and CDR2 SVGAGI come from the germline V gene (reference sequence). CDR3 length: 16 amino acids. CDR3 coding DNA: TGTGCCAGCAGTAGCAGTCCGGGACAGGGAATCTATGTCTACACCTTC. Translating it yields CASSSSPGQGIYVYTF.

J is TRBJ2-1 and V is TRBV20-1; 9 bases match TRBD2. The germline V gene encodes CDR1 DFQATT and CDR2 SNEGSKA (reference sequence). V was pared by 0 bases and J by 4 bases, with 7 bases of the junction left unmatched. There are 16 residues in the CDR3. This CDR3 is CSARDRLAVNYNEQFF. CDR3 coding DNA: TGCAGTGCTAGAGATAGACTAGCGGTTAATTACAATGAGCAGTTCTTC.

This clonotype occurred many times. J is TRBJ2-3 and V is TRBV6-4; 11 positions match TRBD2. Trimming at V came to 0 bases and at J to 2 bases, leaving 1 base not matched to a gene. The CDR3 runs to 16 residues. The germline gives CDR1 MRHNA, CDR2 SNTAGT. CDR3 coding DNA: TGTGCCAGCAGTGACTCGACTAGCGGGGACACAGATACGCAGTATTTT. Translating it yields CASSDSTSGDTDTQYF.

This clonotype was observed many times. The chain has TRBV5-1 and TRBJ2-5; TRBD2 matches 7 bases. With V trimmed by 0 bases and J by 2 bases, 7 bases remained unmatched. CDR1 is SGHRS, CDR2 YFSETQ, per germline. The CDR3 has 16 residues. The CDR3 nucleotides are TGCGCCAGCAGCTTGGGGCGGGAGAGGTTTCAAGAGACCCAGTACTTC. It specifies CASSLGRERFQETQYF.

A remark on this clonotype: A much larger clone differs by one base, so this may be a read error. V usage is TRBV7-9 and J usage is TRBJ2-1, with TRBD2 as a possible D gene (6 bases). Germline V gene lookup returns CDR1 SEHNR and CDR2 FQNEAQ (reference sequence). With 3 bases removed from V and 6 bases from J, the gap between germline ends came to 15 bases. This CDR3 has 15 residues. CDR3 bases: TGTGCCAGCAGCTTGTTAGCGGAAGGGGTCAATGAGCAGTTCTTC. Its translation is CASSLLAEGVNEQFF.

The J gene is TRBJ2-1, the V gene TRBV10-3; weak D call: TRBD2 (7 bases). Germline CDR1 reads ENHRY; CDR2 reads SYGVKD. Trimming shortened V by 0 bases and J by 6 bases, and 15 bases separated the two germline ends. The CDR3 runs 16 residues. CDR3: CAISESKGGPLNEQFF. The DNA for the CDR3 is TGTGCCATCAGTGAGTCGAAGGGGGGGCCCCTCAATGAGCAGTTCTTC.